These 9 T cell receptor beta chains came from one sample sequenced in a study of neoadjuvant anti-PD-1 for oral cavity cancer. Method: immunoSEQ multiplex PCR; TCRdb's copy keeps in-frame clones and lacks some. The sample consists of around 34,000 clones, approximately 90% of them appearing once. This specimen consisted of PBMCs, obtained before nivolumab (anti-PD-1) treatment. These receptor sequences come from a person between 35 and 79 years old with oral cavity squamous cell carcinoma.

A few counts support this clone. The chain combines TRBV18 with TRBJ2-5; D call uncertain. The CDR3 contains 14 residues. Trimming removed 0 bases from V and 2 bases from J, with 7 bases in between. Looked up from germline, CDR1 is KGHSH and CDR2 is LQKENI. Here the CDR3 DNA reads TGTGCCAGCTCACCACCGGTGGGACAAGAGACCCAGTACTTC. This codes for CASSPPVGQETQYF.

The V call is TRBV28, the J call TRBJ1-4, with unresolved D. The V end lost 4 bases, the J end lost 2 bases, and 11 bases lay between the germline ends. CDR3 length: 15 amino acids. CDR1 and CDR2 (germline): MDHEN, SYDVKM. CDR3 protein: CASSSGPTTNEKLFF. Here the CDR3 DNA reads TGTGCCAGCAGTTCTGGCCCGACCACTAATGAAAAACTGTTTTTT.

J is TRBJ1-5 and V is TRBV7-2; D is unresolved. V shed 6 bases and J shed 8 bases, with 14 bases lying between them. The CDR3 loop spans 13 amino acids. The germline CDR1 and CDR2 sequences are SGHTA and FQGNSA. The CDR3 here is CASRPDMIEPQHF. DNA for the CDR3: TGTGCCAGCAGACCTGACATGATCGAGCCCCAGCATTTT.

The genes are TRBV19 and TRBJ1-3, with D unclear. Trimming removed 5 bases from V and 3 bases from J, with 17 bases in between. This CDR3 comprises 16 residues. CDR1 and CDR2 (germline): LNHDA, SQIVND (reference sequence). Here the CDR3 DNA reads TGTGCCAGTAGTCCTACGGCCATAGCGGGTGGAAACACCATATATTTT. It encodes CASSPTAIAGGNTIYF.

The CDR3 reads CASSSRSSNYGYTF. In nucleotides, the CDR3 is TGTGCCAGCAGCTCCCGGAGTTCTAACTATGGCTACACCTTC. The chain recombines TRBV11-2 with TRBJ1-2; D unclear. V was cut by 4 bases and J by 0 bases, with 9 bases left in between. Germline CDR1 is SGHAT and CDR2 is FQNNGV. The CDR3 consists of 14 residues.

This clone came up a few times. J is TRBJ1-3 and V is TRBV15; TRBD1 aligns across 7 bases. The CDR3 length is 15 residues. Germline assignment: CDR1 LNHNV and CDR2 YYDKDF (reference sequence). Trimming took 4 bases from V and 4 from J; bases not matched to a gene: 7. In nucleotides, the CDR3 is TGTGCCACCAGCACCGACAGGGCGGCAGGAAACACCATATATTTT. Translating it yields CATSTDRAAGNTIYF.

The CDR3 DNA follows: TGTGCCAGCAGCTCTTTAGCGGGGGTCCAAGAGACCCAGTACTTC. This gives the protein CASSSLAGVQETQYF. The rearrangement links TRBV5-5 to TRBJ2-5; TRBD2 matches at 9 bases. Unmatched junction bases numbered 4, after V lost 3 bases and J lost 1 base. Germline V gene data show CDR1 as SGHKS and CDR2 as YYEKEE (reference sequence). The CDR3 covers 15 residues. Using reference TRBV5-5 and TRBJ2-5 for the parts outside the CDR3, the full variable domain is DAGVTQSPTHLIKTRGQQVTLRCSPISGHKSVSWYQQVLGQGPQFIFQYYEKEERGRGNFPDRFSARQFPNYSSELNVNALLLGDSALYLCASSSLAGVQETQYFGPGTRLLVL.

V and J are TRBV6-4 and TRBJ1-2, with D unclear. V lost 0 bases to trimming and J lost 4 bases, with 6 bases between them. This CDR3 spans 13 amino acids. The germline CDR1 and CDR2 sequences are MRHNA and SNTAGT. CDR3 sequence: CASSDSFGYGYTF. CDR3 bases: TGTGCCAGCAGTGACTCGTTTGGCTATGGCTACACCTTC.

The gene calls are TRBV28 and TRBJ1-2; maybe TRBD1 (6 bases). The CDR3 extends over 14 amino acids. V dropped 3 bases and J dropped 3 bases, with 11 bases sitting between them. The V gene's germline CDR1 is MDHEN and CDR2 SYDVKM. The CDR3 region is CASSFGRGDYGYTF. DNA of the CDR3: TGTGCCAGCAGTTTTGGCAGGGGTGACTATGGCTACACCTTC.